This entry lists 26 T cell receptor beta chains sequenced from one sample in a study of blood T cell repertoires in COVID-19. TCRdb keeps only in-frame clones here, not all; method: immunoSEQ multiplex PCR. The sample carries about 270,000 clones, 75% to 90% recorded once. Sample: PBMCs or T cells enriched from blood (not recorded which). The receptors derive from a woman in her late teens or twenties who had recovered from COVID-19.

The chain joins TRBV9 to TRBJ1-3; 7 positions agree with TRBD1. The CDR3 totals 15 residues. Germline V gene data show CDR1 as SGDLS and CDR2 as YYNGEE. Trimming removed 1 base from V and 2 bases from J; junction bases left unmatched: 3. The DNA for the CDR3 is TGTGCCAGCAGCGTAACAGGGGTAACTGGAAACACCATATATTTT. Protein sequence: CASSVTGVTGNTIYF. The entire variable domain, with the rest obtained from reference TRBV9 and TRBJ1-3, is as follows: DSGVTQTPKHLITATGQRVTLRCSPRSGDLSVYWYQQSLDQGLQFLIQYYNGEERAKGNILERFSAQQFPDLHSELNLSSLELGDSALYFCASSVTGVTGNTIYFGEGSWLTVV.

The J gene is TRBJ2-1, the V gene TRBV19; 11 bases map to TRBD2. This CDR3 is built from 20 residues. CDR1 and CDR2 (germline): LNHDA, SQIVND (reference sequence). V lost 5 bases to trimming and J lost 0 bases; unmatched junction nucleotides: 15. The CDR3 region is CASSSMTSGALGGSYNEQFF. CDR3 coding DNA: TGTGCCAGTAGTTCCATGACTAGCGGGGCCCTCGGGGGCTCCTACAATGAGCAGTTCTTC.

CDR3 coding DNA: TGCGCCAGCAGCTGGGGCACAGGGGGCATAGATGGCTACACCTTC. Translated: CASSWGTGGIDGYTF. The rearrangement joins TRBV5-1 to TRBJ1-2; 9 bases align to TRBD1. The CDR3 extends over 15 amino acids. With V trimmed by 3 bases and J by 6 bases, 9 bases remained unmatched. CDR1 and CDR2 from the germline V gene are SGHRS and YFSETQ.

V is TRBV2 and J is TRBJ2-3, with 7 bases that match TRBD2. Looked up from germline, CDR1 is SNHLY and CDR2 is FYNNEI. This CDR3 comprises 14 residues. The ends lost 5 bases at V and 0 bases at J; junction bases unmatched: 2. CDR3 coding DNA: TGTGCCAGCAGTACAGCGGGGAGCACAGATACGCAGTATTTT. It yields the protein CASSTAGSTDTQYF.

CDR3 in amino acids: CASSLDRVTEAFF. DNA for the CDR3: TGTGCCAGCAGCTTAGACAGGGTCACTGAAGCTTTCTTT. The gene calls are TRBV7-2 and TRBJ1-1; possible D gene TRBD1, 6 bases. Trimming took 1 base from V and 4 from J, leaving 7 bases between them. Germline V CDR1 and CDR2: SGHTA, FQGNSA. The CDR3 contains 13 residues.

This CDR3 reads CATSDPTGGTGELFF. Here the CDR3 DNA reads TGTGCCACCAGTGACCCTACAGGGGGCACCGGGGAGCTGTTTTTT. The V gene is TRBV24-1, the J gene TRBJ2-2; 8 positions agree with TRBD1. Germline V gene data show CDR1 as KGHDR and CDR2 as SFDVKD. V shed 4 bases and J 4 bases; nucleotides not matched to a gene: 4. The CDR3 is made up of 15 amino acids.

V usage is TRBV5-1 and J usage is TRBJ2-3; possibly TRBD2 for D (6 bases). Germline V lookup: CDR1 SGHRS, CDR2 YFSETQ. Trimming took 4 bases from V and 6 from J, leaving 15 bases between them. CDR3 length: 14 residues. In DNA form, the CDR3 reads TGCGCCAGCAGCCCGGACGGGGGTTGGGATACGCAGTATTTT. Protein sequence: CASSPDGGWDTQYF.

This clone was detected many times. The CDR3, as DNA: TGTGCCTCACAGGGCCAGGGTGAGTCTGTCGAGCAGTACTTC. Translation gives CASQGQGESVEQYF. The rearrangement uses TRBV6-5 and TRBJ2-7; possible D gene TRBD1, 6 bases. V lost 11 bases to trimming and J lost 6 bases, with 23 bases between them. Germline V gene data show CDR1 as MNHEY and CDR2 as SVGAGI. The CDR3 is made up of 14 amino acids.

The chain recombines TRBV4-2 with TRBJ2-3, with 14 positions matching TRBD2. From germline, CDR1 is LGHNA and CDR2 YNFKEQ. The CDR3 is 14 amino acids. After removal of 4 bases from V and 10 bases from J, the junction contained 4 bases not matched to a gene. CDR3 in DNA: TGTGCCAGCAGCCCGGGACTAGCGGGGGCTTCGCAGTATTTT. It specifies CASSPGLAGASQYF.

The chain links TRBV3-1 (or the pseudogene TRBV3-2) to TRBJ2-5, with 11 bases that match TRBD2. Germline V lookup: CDR1 LGHDT, CDR2 YNNKEL (reference sequence). The CDR3 runs to 14 residues. Trimming removed 6 bases from V and 1 base from J; junction bases left unmatched: 1. The CDR3 sequence is CASRGLAVQETQYF. The CDR3, as DNA: TGTGCCAGCAGGGGACTAGCGGTCCAAGAGACCCAGTACTTC.

The rearrangement joins TRBV7-8 to TRBJ2-1, with a weak D call TRBD2 (7 bases). This CDR3 contains 18 residues. Germline V gives CDR1 SGHVS, CDR2 FQNEAQ. V was shortened by 7 bases and J by 8 bases, with 30 bases between the two germline ends. In nucleotides, the CDR3 is TGTGCCAGCACCACAACCTATTCGGGGGGCCAGTTTAAAGATGAGCAGTTCTTC. Its protein product is CASTTTYSGGQFKDEQFF.

The gene calls are TRBV30 and TRBJ2-7; 9 nucleotides align to TRBD1. V was pared by 1 base and J by 3 bases, with 4 bases of the junction left unmatched. CDR1 and CDR2 from the germline V gene are GTSNPN and SVGIG (reference sequence). This CDR3 has 14 amino acids. The chain's CDR3 is CAWSEADRGYEQYF. CDR3 DNA: TGTGCCTGGAGTGAGGCGGACAGGGGCTACGAGCAGTACTTC.

The chain employs TRBV12-5 and TRBJ1-1; D gene uncertain. Germline values: CDR1 LGHNT, CDR2 FRNRAP. The CDR3 extends over 15 amino acids. The V and J ends lost 0 bases and 1 base respectively, with 9 bases between them. The CDR3 protein is CASGLVLDSNTEAFF. DNA of the CDR3: TGTGCTAGTGGTTTGGTACTTGACTCGAACACTGAAGCTTTCTTT.

V usage is TRBV5-8 and J usage is TRBJ2-7; no reliable D call. Trimming shortened V by 4 bases and J by 7 bases, and 18 bases separated the two germline ends. The germline gives CDR1 SGHTS, CDR2 YDEGEE. The CDR3 loop spans 14 amino acids. CDR3 protein: CASSPEPREREQYF. CDR3 bases: TGTGCCAGCAGCCCTGAGCCTAGAGAACGAGAGCAGTACTTC.

J is TRBJ1-5 and V is TRBV12-3 or TRBV12-4; the D is unclear. V was pared by 3 bases and J by 3 bases, with 6 bases between. This CDR3 has 13 amino acids. The CDR3 nucleotides are TGTGCCAGCAGTTTCGACACCAATCAGCCCCAGCATTTT. Its protein is CASSFDTNQPQHF.

This clone came up once. The J gene is TRBJ1-2, the V gene TRBV28, with 12 bases matching TRBD1. J gave up 8 bases and V 6 bases, and 7 bases lay outside the gene matches. The CDR3 contains 14 residues. CDR1 MDHEN and CDR2 SYDVKM come from the germline V gene. CDR3 DNA: TGTGCCAGCAGGGAGGGACAGGGGGCGTTCGGCTACACCTTC. Residues: CASREGQGAFGYTF.

The rearrangement links TRBV4-1 to TRBJ2-3; 7 bases agree with TRBD2. V dropped 3 bases and J dropped 6; count of bases not matched to a gene: 9. Germline lookup yields CDR1 MGHRA and CDR2 YSYEKL. The CDR3 is 15 amino acids. As DNA, the CDR3 is TGCGCCAGCAGCCACCTGGAGACAGCGGGGGATACGCAGTATTTT. It encodes CASSHLETAGDTQYF.

Only one count was recorded for this clone. The CDR3 DNA follows: TGTGCCAGCAGTTTGACAGGATTTGGCTACACCTTC. This sequence encodes CASSLTGFGYTF. V is TRBV27 and J is TRBJ1-2; tentatively, D is TRBD1 (6 bases). This CDR3 contains 12 residues. V lost 3 bases and J 7 bases, leaving 9 bases between the germline ends. Per germline, CDR1 MNHEY and CDR2 SMNVEV (reference sequence).

J is TRBJ1-1 and V is TRBV4-1; 9 nucleotides align to TRBD1. Germline V CDR1 and CDR2: MGHRA, YSYEKL. CDR3 length: 15 amino acids. The V segment lost 0 bases and the J segment 1 base; nucleotides outside the gene matches: 0. CDR3 bases: TGCGCCAGCAGCCAAGAGACAGGGGGGAACACTGAAGCTTTCTTT. It is translated as CASSQETGGNTEAFF.

The chain links TRBV10-1 to TRBJ1-2; possibly TRBD1 for D (6 bases). Germline-derived CDR1 and CDR2 are WNHNN and SYGVQD (reference sequence). Trimming took off 4 bases at V and 8 bases at J, with 8 bases between the two ends. The CDR3 spans 11 residues. DNA for the CDR3: TGCGCCAGCAGTGGAGGACAGGGCTACACCTTC. Translation: CASSGGQGYTF.

V usage is TRBV7-8 and J usage is TRBJ2-7; D is perhaps TRBD2 (6 bases). CDR3 length: 14 residues. The germline V gene has CDR1 SGHVS and CDR2 FQNEAQ. V was clipped by 1 base and J by 6 bases, with 13 bases between them. CDR3 amino acids: CASSLVINGGEQYF. Written as DNA, the CDR3 is TGTGCCAGCAGCTTAGTTATAAACGGGGGCGAGCAGTACTTC.

Comments on this clone: Additional DNA sequences in this sample encode the identical CDR3. The V call is TRBV18, the J call TRBJ1-1; the D gene is possibly TRBD1 (5 bases). The V end was cut by 3 bases, the J end by 4 bases, with 9 bases between. Germline V lookup: CDR1 KGHSH, CDR2 LQKENI. This CDR3 is built from 13 residues. The CDR3 DNA is TGTGCCAGCTCACCTGGGCAGGGCACTGAAGCTTTCTTT. Residues: CASSPGQGTEAFF. Variable domain in full (rest from reference TRBV18 and TRBJ1-1): NAGVMQNPRHLVRRRGQEARLRCSPMKGHSHVYWYRQLPEEGLKFMVYLQKENIIDESGMPKERFSAEFPKEGPSILRIQQVVRGDSAAYFCASSPGQGTEAFFGQGTRLTVV.

V and J are TRBV6-1 and TRBJ1-5; 8 nucleotides align to TRBD1. J lost 2 bases, V lost 4 bases, and 10 bases had no gene match. The V gene's germline CDR1 is MNHNS and CDR2 SASEGT. The CDR3 has 17 residues. The CDR3 nucleotides read TGTGCCAGCAGTGCAAACATCAGGGGGCAAGGCAATCAGCCCCAGCATTTT. Amino acids: CASSANIRGQGNQPQHF.

The J gene is TRBJ2-5, the V gene TRBV6-5; possible D gene TRBD2, 5 bases. CDR1 is MNHEY, CDR2 SVGAGI, per germline. Deletions cut 7 bases from V and 9 bases from J, with 24 bases between. CDR3 length equals 15 residues. The CDR3 protein is CASNPIGSSSTAQYF. The CDR3 DNA reads TGTGCCAGCAATCCAATCGGGTCCTCTAGCACGGCCCAGTACTTC.

The V and J genes are TRBV29-1 and TRBJ2-3; 16 positions match TRBD2. Germline CDR1 reads SQVTM; CDR2 reads ANQGSEA. The CDR3 totals 15 residues. Trimming cost V 7 bases and J 0 bases; bases outside gene matches: 1. CDR3 sequence reads: CSAGLAGGSTDTQYF. As DNA, the CDR3 is TGCAGCGCGGGACTAGCGGGGGGGAGCACAGATACGCAGTATTTT.

This clone turned up a few times. The chain carries TRBV12-3 or TRBV12-4 and TRBJ1-5; D not resolved. V was cut by 0 bases and J by 8 bases, with 8 bases left in between. The CDR3 extends over 13 amino acids. CDR3 amino acids: CASSLADGKPQHF. CDR3 coding DNA: TGTGCCAGCAGTTTAGCGGACGGGAAGCCCCAGCATTTT.